Sequencing of this TCR beta chain was carried out in a study of blood T cell repertoires in COVID-19. This CDR3 has 11 residues. CDR1 is SQVTM and CDR2 is ANQGSEA in the germline V gene. V was cut by 5 bases and J by 3 bases, with 8 bases left in between. In the study's own analysis: Amplification of reference gene primers was used by the study to estimate nucleated cell counts. TCRdb keeps only in-frame clones here, not all; method: immunoSEQ multiplex PCR. That table furnishes V, J and clone size, whereas the DNA furnished D and trimming. The sample has 52,000 or so clones, roughly 90% seen once; the top ten hold around 2.9%.

The chain links TRBV29-1 to TRBJ2-7; the D gene is possibly TRBD1 (5 bases). Material: peripheral blood. This receptor was obtained from a man older than 75 with acute or convalescent COVID-19. CDR3 DNA: TGCAGCGTTTCCAGGGACTACGAGCAGTACTTC. Amino acids: CSVSRDYEQYF.